A selection of T cell receptor beta chains follows, all from one sample in a study of cytomegalovirus exposure and HLA in healthy donors. Sequencing used immunoSEQ multiplex PCR; TCRdb keeps in-frame clones, though not all of them. The sample yields 90,000 to 120,000 clones, less than 85% seen once. What was sequenced was PBMCs. These receptors all come from a middle-aged woman in good health and CMV-seropositive. CDR3s include the opening cysteine and the closing phenylalanine or tryptophan. The D gene is left open where the match is weak. The size entry is marked missing in some rows and otherwise reads once, few, many or a size class.

CDR3 protein: CSAAYTDTQYF
CDR3 DNA: TGCAGTGCTGCCTACACAGATACGCAGTATTTT
J gene: TRBJ2-3
CDR3 length: 11
clone size: .
V gene: TRBV20-1
D gene: .

CDR3 protein: CASRGGIDEQYF
CDR3 DNA: TGCGCCAGCAGAGGGGGCATCGACGAGCAGTACTTC
J gene: TRBJ2-7
CDR3 length: 12
clone size: few
V gene: TRBV10-2
D gene: TRBD1

CDR3 protein: CASSRTGQGAYEQYF
CDR3 DNA: TGTGCCAGCAGCCGGACGGGACAGGGGGCCTACGAGCAGTACTTC
J gene: TRBJ2-7
CDR3 length: 15
clone size: .
V gene: TRBV5-8
D gene: TRBD1

CDR3 protein: CAWSAGIGSPLHF
CDR3 DNA: TGTGCCTGGAGTGCGGGGATAGGTTCACCCCTCCACTTT
J gene: TRBJ1-6
CDR3 length: 13
clone size: few
V gene: TRBV30
D gene: .

CDR3 protein: CASSAFESSYNSPLHF
CDR3 DNA: TGTGCCAGCAGCGCTTTCGAGAGCTCCTATAATTCACCCCTCCACTTT
J gene: TRBJ1-6
CDR3 length: 16
clone size: .
V gene: TRBV25-1
D gene: .

CDR3 protein: CASSFSGGALGGELFF
CDR3 DNA: TGTGCCAGCAGCTTTTCCGGGGGGGCCCTAGGCGGGGAGCTGTTTTTT
J gene: TRBJ2-2
CDR3 length: 16
clone size: few
V gene: TRBV7-2
D gene: TRBD2

CDR3 protein: CASSQAGTFNYPLHF
CDR3 DNA: TGCGCCAGCAGCCAAGCCGGGACATTTAACTATCCCCTCCACTTT
J gene: TRBJ1-6
CDR3 length: 15
clone size: .
V gene: TRBV4-3
D gene: .

CDR3 protein: CASTSSVGRFSEAFF
CDR3 DNA: TGTGCCAGCACGAGTTCTGTGGGGCGGTTTTCTGAAGCCTTCTTT
J gene: TRBJ1-1
CDR3 length: 15
clone size: .
V gene: TRBV13
D gene: .

CDR3 protein: CASIRNRGIYEQYF
CDR3 DNA: TGTGCCAGCATACGTAACAGGGGAATCTACGAGCAGTACTTC
J gene: TRBJ2-7
CDR3 length: 14
clone size: .
V gene: TRBV6-1
D gene: TRBD1

CDR3 protein: CSVKTGGSTEAFF
CDR3 DNA: TGCAGCGTCAAGACAGGGGGGAGCACTGAAGCTTTCTTT
J gene: TRBJ1-1
CDR3 length: 13
clone size: once
V gene: TRBV29-1
D gene: TRBD1

CDR3 protein: CASSPTGVNGYTF
CDR3 DNA: TGTGCCAGCAGTCCTACAGGGGTAAATGGCTACACCTTC
J gene: TRBJ1-2
CDR3 length: 13
clone size: .
V gene: TRBV6-6
D gene: TRBD1